The rows below give T cell receptor beta chains drawn from one sample of a study of CD8+ T cells in alopecia areata. TCRdb's copy holds only in-frame clones and misses some; the assay was immunoSEQ multiplex PCR. Of about 110,000 clones listed, 50% to 70% are singletons. The specimen was NKG2D-low CD8+ T cells sorted from blood. Source of these receptors: a human donor with alopecia areata. CDR3s include the opening cysteine and the closing phenylalanine or tryptophan. A D gene is named only where the DNA matches it firmly. Expanded clones are given a class, and other clones once, few, many or no size at all.

v_call	j_call	clone_size	d_call	cdr3_nt	cdr3_aa
TRBV7-3	TRBJ2-3	-	TRBD1	TGTGCCAGCAGACCCGGCGGGACAGGGGGCACAGATACGCAGTATTTT	CASRPGGTGGTDTQYF
TRBV6-5	TRBJ2-5	-	TRBD2	TGTGCCAGCAGTTATAAAGCGGGAGGAGAGACCCAGTACTTC	CASSYKAGGETQYF
TRBV27	TRBJ1-1	-	-	TGTGCCAGCAGTTGGGGAGCTTACACTGAAGCTTTCTTT	CASSWGAYTEAFF
TRBV10-3	TRBJ2-1	-	-	TGTGCCATCACGACTAGACGCTCGAATGAGCAGTTCTTC	CAITTRRSNEQFF
TRBV27	TRBJ1-2	-	TRBD1	TGTGCCAGCAGTAGAGGGACAGGGATTGGCTACACCTTC	CASSRGTGIGYTF
TRBV7-3	TRBJ2-7	-	-	TGTGCCAGCAGCTTAACGCACGACGGCACCTACGAGCAGTACTTC	CASSLTHDGTYEQYF
TRBV14	TRBJ2-1	-	-	TGTGCCAGCAGCCCCCGAGAGGGAGCCTCCTACAATGAGCAGTTCTTC	CASSPREGASYNEQFF
TRBV27	TRBJ1-2	-	-	TGTGCCAGCAGTCCCACCCAGACAGGACCTAACTATGGCTACACCTTC	CASSPTQTGPNYGYTF
TRBV11-2	TRBJ1-2	-	-	TGTGCCAGCAGCCTACCTGCAACTAACTATGGCTACACCTTC	CASSLPATNYGYTF
TRBV29-1	TRBJ1-1	few	-	TGCAGCGTTGAAGGTCTGGGGGATACTGAAGCTTTCTTT	CSVEGLGDTEAFF
TRBV13	TRBJ2-2	-	-	TGTGCCAGCAGCTTGGAGGACACCGGGGAGCTGTTTTTT	CASSLEDTGELFF
TRBV7-2	TRBJ2-1	-	-	TGTGCCAGCAGCCCCAGCGGAAATGAGCAGTTCTTC	CASSPSGNEQFF
TRBV4-1	TRBJ1-1	few	TRBD1	TGCGCCAGCAGCCCCTTACCGGGACAGGGTAATGCTGAAGCTTTCTTT	CASSPLPGQGNAEAFF
TRBV29-1	TRBJ1-1	once	-	TGCAGCGTTGGTAGTGGTGGGGGCAATGAAGCTTTCTTT	CSVGSGGGNEAFF
TRBV7-8	TRBJ1-1	-	-	TGTGCCAGCAACATCGGGACCTTGAACACTGAAGCTTTCTTT	CASNIGTLNTEAFF
TRBV6-6	TRBJ2-7	few	-	TGTGCCATCAGGGGCGGCCCCTACGAGCAGTACTTC	CAIRGGPYEQYF
TRBV28	TRBJ2-7	-	-	TGTGCCAGCACCGAGCAGGGCCTGACCTACGAGCAGTACTTC	CASTEQGLTYEQYF
TRBV6-5	TRBJ1-1	-	-	TGTGCCAGCAGTTGCTGGGGCTGCACTGAAGCTTTCTTT	CASSCWGCTEAFF
TRBV27	TRBJ1-2	-	TRBD1	TGTGCCAGCAGTTTATCGGAGACAGGGTCCCTCCTTGGCTACACCTTC	CASSLSETGSLLGYTF
TRBV2	TRBJ2-7	-	-	TGTGCCAGCGCCCGGGCCCCGGGCCACGAGCAGTACTTC	CASARAPGHEQYF
TRBV2	TRBJ2-1	-	-	TGTGCCAGCAGTGAAGGGCGGGTCAACAATGAGCAGTTCTTC	CASSEGRVNNEQFF
TRBV4-1	TRBJ2-7	-	TRBD2	TGCGCCAGCAGCCAAGAGGGACTAGCGTTCTACGAGCAGTACTTC	CASSQEGLAFYEQYF
TRBV19	TRBJ2-1	-	TRBD2	TGTGCCAGTACGTTAAGGGGCGGGGGCTACAATGAGCAGTTCTTC	CASTLRGGGYNEQFF
TRBV29-1	TRBJ1-4	-	-	TGCAGCGTTGCTTACAGGGTGGATGAAAAACTGTTTTTT	CSVAYRVDEKLFF
TRBV27	TRBJ2-3	-	TRBD1	TGTGCCAGCAGTTCTGGACAGGACACAGATACGCAGTATTTT	CASSSGQDTDTQYF
TRBV27	TRBJ2-7	-	-	TGTGCCAGCAGTTTAATGTTGGGAGCCTACGAGCAGTACTTC	CASSLMLGAYEQYF
TRBV7-7	TRBJ2-5	few	-	TGTGCTATTCGCACAGGAGAGACCCAGTACTTC	CAIRTGETQYF
TRBV19	TRBJ2-2	few	-	TGTGCCAGTAAGGACACCGGGGAGCTGTTTTTT	CASKDTGELFF
TRBV11-2	TRBJ2-7	-	-	TGTGCCAGCAGCTTATCTCAGGACAGTGGAGCCTACGAGCAGTACTTC	CASSLSQDSGAYEQYF
TRBV7-2	TRBJ2-1	few	-	TGTGCCAGCAGCTTAACCGGGAGCTCCTACAATGAGCAGTTCTTC	CASSLTGSSYNEQFF
TRBV9	TRBJ2-3	-	TRBD1	TGTGCCAGCAGCGTATCCCGGGACAGGTCCACAGATACGCAGTATTTT	CASSVSRDRSTDTQYF
TRBV5-1	TRBJ2-2	few	-	TGCGCCAGCAGCCCCTCGGGAGCCGGGGAGCTGTTTTTT	CASSPSGAGELFF
TRBV28	TRBJ1-1	-	-	TGTGCCAGCAGCTTCCTAACAGGTTCGAGAAACACTGAAGCTTTCTTT	CASSFLTGSRNTEAFF
TRBV6-5	TRBJ2-3	few	-	TGTGCCAGCAGGGCAGGATTTACAGATACGCAGTATTTT	CASRAGFTDTQYF
TRBV30	TRBJ2-3	-	TRBD1	TGTGCCTGGAGCTACAGGGGGCGCGGGTCTAGTCAGCCCCAGTATTTT	CAWSYRGRGSSQPQYF
TRBV6-5	TRBJ2-4	few	-	TGTGCCAGCAGCCCGTCGACAGAAAACATTCAGTACTTC	CASSPSTENIQYF
TRBV4-1	TRBJ2-1	-	-	TGCGCCAGCAGCCAAGAGAGGGAGCAGTTCTTC	CASSQEREQFF
TRBV29-1	TRBJ2-7	-	TRBD1	TGCAGCGTTGTGGGACAGGGCTACGAGCAGTACTTC	CSVVGQGYEQYF
TRBV28	TRBJ2-3	-	-	TGTGCCAGCAGCTCTATGGGGGCAGATACGCAGTATTTT	CASSSMGADTQYF
TRBV13	TRBJ2-3	-	-	TGTGCCAGCAGCTTGGCGGTCGGGAGTTTAGATACGCAGTATTTT	CASSLAVGSLDTQYF
TRBV9	TRBJ2-7	-	TRBD2	TGTGCCAGCAGCGTAGCTAAGCGGGGGGGCTCCTACGAGCAGTACTTC	CASSVAKRGGSYEQYF
TRBV5-6	TRBJ2-7	-	-	TGTGCCAGCAGCTCCCTATTTCTCGACTCCCTGGGGTACGAGCAGTACTTC	CASSSLFLDSLGYEQYF
TRBV7-2	TRBJ1-2	few	TRBD1	TGTGCCAGCAGCTCATCACAGGGGTCCTATGGCTACACCTTC	CASSSSQGSYGYTF
TRBV27	TRBJ2-1	-	-	TGTGCCAGCAGTTTCGGGACGTACAATGAGCAGTTCTTC	CASSFGTYNEQFF
TRBV29-1	TRBJ1-1	few	TRBD1	TGCAGCGTGACCATACAGGGGCTCTACACTGAAGCTTTCTTT	CSVTIQGLYTEAFF
TRBV28	TRBJ1-2	-	-	TGTGCCAGCAGTCCGGGACAAATCCAGTATGGCTACACCTTC	CASSPGQIQYGYTF
TRBV28	TRBJ1-2	-	TRBD1	TGTGCCAGCAGTCCACGATCAGGGGGCTCCTACTACTATGGCTACACCTTC	CASSPRSGGSYYYGYTF
TRBV27	TRBJ2-7	-	-	TGTGCCAGCAGTGTCTTAGGAGTCGAGCAGTACTTC	CASSVLGVEQYF
TRBV19	TRBJ1-1	-	TRBD1	TGTGCCAGTAACAGGGGGAACACTGAAGCTTTCTTT	CASNRGNTEAFF
TRBV27	TRBJ2-1	once	-	TGTGCCAGCAGTCCCCCGCTAGTGAGCTCCTACAATGAGCAGTTCTTC	CASSPPLVSSYNEQFF
TRBV7-9	TRBJ2-6	-	TRBD1	TGTGCCAGCAGACAGGGGTCTGGGGCCAACGTCCTGACTTTC	CASRQGSGANVLTF
TRBV5-4	TRBJ2-7	-	TRBD2	TGTGCCAGCAGCTCGACTAGCGGGAGGGCTCCTTGGTGGGAGCAGTACTTC	CASSSTSGRAPWWEQYF
TRBV27	TRBJ2-2	-	-	TGTGCCAGCAGTTTATCTTGGGGAAACACCGGGGAGCTGTTTTTT	CASSLSWGNTGELFF
TRBV30	TRBJ2-7	-	TRBD1	TGTGCCTGGACTCCCGGGACAGGGGTTAACGAGCAGTACTTC	CAWTPGTGVNEQYF
TRBV7-9	TRBJ2-1	few	TRBD2	TGTGCCAGCAGACCTCACCCTTTAGCGGGAGTAGGTGGGAATGAGCAGTTCTTC	CASRPHPLAGVGGNEQFF
TRBV6-5	TRBJ2-1	few	-	TGTGCCAGCAGTGTCGGGACAGAGCAGTTCTTC	CASSVGTEQFF
TRBV5-1	TRBJ2-5	-	-	TGCGCCAGCAGCTTGGGACGAGCCCCTCAAGAGACCCAGTACTTC	CASSLGRAPQETQYF
TRBV5-6	TRBJ1-2	-	TRBD1	TGTGCCAGCAGGGGTGGGACAGGGGGCGCGCGGGACTATGGCTACACCTTC	CASRGGTGGARDYGYTF